One sample yielded the 4 T cell receptor beta chains listed below, sequenced in a study of CXCR3-negative and CXCR3-positive naive CD8 T cells. TRB cDNA was prepared as libraries by UMI-labeled 5' RACE. One entry per CDR3 protein, without DNA, is what TCRdb gives after re-calling the 5' RACE reads. Its clone listing holds some 40,000 distinct CDR3 sequences. Sequencing was carried out using memory CD8+ T cells from blood. The source of these receptors is a human donor in good health. Some clones in this sample may be carry-over from other donors' samples.

This chain joins TRBV12-3 or TRBV12-4 and TRBJ2-5. The CDR3 extends over 13 amino acids. CDR3 residues: CASSSRLKETQYF.

This chain joins TRBV12-3 or TRBV12-4 and TRBJ2-5; the D call from TCRdb, TRBD1, cannot be confirmed without DNA. The CDR3 has 16 amino acids. The CDR3 loop reads CASSPGDSWYQETQYF.

The rearrangement links TRBV6-5 to TRBJ2-7; no DNA is available, so the TRBD1 call from TCRdb remains unchecked. This CDR3 has 13 residues. Germline CDR1 is MNHEY and CDR2 is SVGAGI. This chain's CDR3 is CASSWGAYAEQYF.

The chain employs TRBV13 and TRBJ1-6. The CDR3 loop spans 15 amino acids. Germline loops: CDR1 PRHDT, CDR2 FYEKMQ (reference sequence). The CDR3 is CASSDGGESYSPLHF.